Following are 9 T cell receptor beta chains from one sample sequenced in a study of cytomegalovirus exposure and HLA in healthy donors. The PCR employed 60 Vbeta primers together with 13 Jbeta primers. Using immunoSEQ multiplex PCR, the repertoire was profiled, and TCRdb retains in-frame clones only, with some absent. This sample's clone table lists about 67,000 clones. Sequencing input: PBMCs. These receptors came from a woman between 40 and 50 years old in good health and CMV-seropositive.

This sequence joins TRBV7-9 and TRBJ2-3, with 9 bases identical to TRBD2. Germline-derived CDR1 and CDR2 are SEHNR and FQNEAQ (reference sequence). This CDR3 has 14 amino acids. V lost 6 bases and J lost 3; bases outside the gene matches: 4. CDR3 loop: CASRQTSGTDTQYF. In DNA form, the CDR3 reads TGTGCCAGCAGGCAGACTAGCGGAACAGATACGCAGTATTTT.

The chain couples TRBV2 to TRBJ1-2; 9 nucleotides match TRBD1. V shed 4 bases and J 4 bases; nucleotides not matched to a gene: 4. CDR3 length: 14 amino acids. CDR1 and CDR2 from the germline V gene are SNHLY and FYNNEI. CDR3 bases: TGTGCCAGCAGTGTAGGACAGGGGTCCTATGGCTACACCTTC. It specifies CASSVGQGSYGYTF.

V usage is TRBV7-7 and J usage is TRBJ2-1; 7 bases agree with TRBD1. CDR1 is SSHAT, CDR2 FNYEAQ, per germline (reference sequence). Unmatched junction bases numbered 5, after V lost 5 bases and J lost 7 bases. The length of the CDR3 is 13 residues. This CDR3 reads CASSENRGNEQFF. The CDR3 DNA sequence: TGTGCCAGCAGCGAGAACAGGGGTAATGAGCAGTTCTTC.

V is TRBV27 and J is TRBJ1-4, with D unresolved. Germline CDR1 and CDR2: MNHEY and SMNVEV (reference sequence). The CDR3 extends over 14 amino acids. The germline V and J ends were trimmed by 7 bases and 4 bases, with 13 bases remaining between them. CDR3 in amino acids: CASNGGTNNEKLFF. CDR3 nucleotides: TGTGCCAGCAACGGCGGTACAAATAATGAAAAACTGTTTTTT. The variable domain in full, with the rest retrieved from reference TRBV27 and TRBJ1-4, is EAQVTQNPRYLITVTGKKLTVTCSQNMNHEYMSWYRQDPGLGLRQIYYSMNVEVTDKGDVPEGYKVSRKEKRNFPLILESPSPNQTSLYFCASNGGTNNEKLFFGSGTQLSVL.

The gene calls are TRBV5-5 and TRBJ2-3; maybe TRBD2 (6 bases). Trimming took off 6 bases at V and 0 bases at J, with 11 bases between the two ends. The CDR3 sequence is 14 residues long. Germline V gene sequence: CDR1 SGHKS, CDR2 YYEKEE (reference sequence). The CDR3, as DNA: TGTGCCAGCAAACTAGCTTCTAGCACAGATACGCAGTATTTT. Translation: CASKLASSTDTQYF.

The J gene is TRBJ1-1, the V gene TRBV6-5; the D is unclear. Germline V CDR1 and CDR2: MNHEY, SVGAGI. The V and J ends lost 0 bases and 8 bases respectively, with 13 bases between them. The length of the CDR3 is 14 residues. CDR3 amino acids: CASSYSDRRREAFF. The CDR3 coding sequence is TGTGCCAGCAGTTACTCGGATAGGAGGCGGGAAGCTTTCTTT.

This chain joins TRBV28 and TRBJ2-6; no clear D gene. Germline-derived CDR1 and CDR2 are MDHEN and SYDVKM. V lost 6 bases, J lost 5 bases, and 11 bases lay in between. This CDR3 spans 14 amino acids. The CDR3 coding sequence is TGTGCCAGCAGCCCCTCCGAGAGGGCCAACGTCCTGACTTTC. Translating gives CASSPSERANVLTF.

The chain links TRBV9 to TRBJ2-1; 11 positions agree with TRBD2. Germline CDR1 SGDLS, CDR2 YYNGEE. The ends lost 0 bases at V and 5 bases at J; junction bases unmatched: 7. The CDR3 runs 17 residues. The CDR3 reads CASSVAPGLADNNEQFF. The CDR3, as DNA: TGTGCCAGCAGCGTAGCCCCGGGACTAGCGGATAACAATGAGCAGTTCTTC.

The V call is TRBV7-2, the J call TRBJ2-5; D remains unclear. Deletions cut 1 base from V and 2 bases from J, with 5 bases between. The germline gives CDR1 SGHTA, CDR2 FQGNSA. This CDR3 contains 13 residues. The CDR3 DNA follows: TGTGCCAGCAGCTTAGTACTGCAAGAGACCCAGTACTTC. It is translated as CASSLVLQETQYF.